This TCR beta chain was found in a study of shared clonotypes between healthy human individuals. Findings and limits, study-wide: Memory subsets had estimated richness that was generally smaller than that of naive subsets.

On this clone itself: Its antigen is undetermined.

The study separated CD4+ cells into CD45RA+ naive and CD45RA-negative memory subsets. This CDR3 is built from 16 residues. V was clipped by 0 bases and J by 4 bases, with 14 bases between them. Germline values: CDR1 SGHRS, CDR2 YFSETQ. Samples underwent the assay at deep level. TCRdb keeps only in-frame clones here, not all; method: immunoSEQ multiplex PCR. The sample carries more than 2 million clones, approximately 94% recorded once. Sequenced input: naive CD4+ T cells sorted from blood. As to subset: CD45RA+ positively selected. The V gene is TRBV5-1, the J gene TRBJ1-3; unclear D gene. This sequence originates from a man between 18 and 29 years old in good health. The CDR3 here is CASSLGSGLSGNTIYF. CDR3 bases: TGCGCCAGCAGCTTGGGATCCGGGTTATCGGGAAACACCATATATTTT.